This T cell receptor (beta chain) comes out of a study of CD8+CD57+ T cells in acquired aplastic anemia. Study in general: Isolated CD4+ and CD8+ cells, once sorted, yielded DNA averaging around 3 ug. Sequencing produced an average of around 11 million reads per healthy donor for CD4+ cells.

The study's findings and limits: Between patients and controls, 25 to 30 CD8+ CDR3 sequences were found in common. CD8+ Simpson's diversity showed no significant patient-control difference.

Genomic DNA served as template for TCR beta VDJ and CDR3 profiling. A single record per CDR3 protein comes from TCRdb applying MiXCR to the reads. The data hold hundreds of thousands of distinct CDR3 sequences, with approximately 70% observed a single time. To note about this clonotype: Antigen: not known. The CDR3 does not end in the conserved phenylalanine or tryptophan, so this is likely a read error. It is unclear where the CDR3 begins or ends on the DNA, so no DNA is shown, and the CDR3 is as TCRdb lists it.

This clonotype originated in a human donor in good health, serving as a control. Sample: sorted CD4+, CD8+, or CD8+CD57+ T cells (not recorded which) from PBMCs.

The CDR3 sequence is CASSFGRNQAGWL. This chain links TRBV7-7 with TRBJ1-1. Germline CDR1 reads SSHAT; CDR2 reads FNYEAQ (reference sequence). The length of the CDR3 is 13 amino acids, counting both ends.